A single sample is the source of the 6 T cell receptor beta chains below, sequenced in a study of beta chain features in type 1 diabetes. Study-level results: TCRB CDR3s were moderately but significantly shorter in Type 1 diabetes patients in all four CD4+ subsets.

Their antigens remain unidentified. Sequenced material consisted of expressed TCRB transcripts (all of the isolated RNA was reverse transcribed). Clones were sequenced by immunoSEQ multiplex PCR, and TCRdb holds only the in-frame ones, with some missing. The table has 160,000 or so clones, around 63% seen once. Sequencing was performed on naive CD4+ T cells from blood. These receptors were obtained from a man in his thirties or forties with type 1 diabetes.

The chain employs TRBV30 and TRBJ1-2; 7 positions match TRBD1. CDR3 length equals 15 residues. V was clipped by 5 bases and J by 7 bases; unmatched bases: 16. CDR1 and CDR2 from the germline V gene are GTSNPN and SVGIG (reference sequence). The CDR3 loop is CAWGYSGTAWGGYTF. The CDR3 nucleotides are TGTGCCTGGGGTTACTCCGGGACAGCCTGGGGTGGCTACACCTTC.

V is TRBV4-3 and J is TRBJ1-3, with D tentatively TRBD1 (5 bases). Germline V gene data show CDR1 as LGHNA and CDR2 as YSLEER. This CDR3 contains 16 residues. Trimming cost V 1 base and J 4 bases, with 14 bases left between them. The CDR3 nucleotides read TGCGCCAGCAGCCAAGCGCGGACACCCTACGGAAACACCATATATTTT. Translation: CASSQARTPYGNTIYF.

This sequence joins TRBV6-5 and TRBJ2-3; 10 bases fit TRBD2. V shed 6 bases, J shed 5 bases, and the junction held 5 bases outside the gene matches. The CDR3 sequence is 14 residues long. Germline lookup yields CDR1 MNHEY and CDR2 SVGAGI. The CDR3, as DNA: TGTGCCAGCAGGAGCGGGGGGGCCCTAGATACGCAGTATTTT. Amino acids: CASRSGGALDTQYF.

The chain uses TRBV13 and TRBJ2-3, with a weak D call TRBD2 (6 bases). This CDR3 contains 17 residues. The ends were cut back, 0 bases at V and 0 bases at J, with 13 bases in the middle. From germline, CDR1 is PRHDT and CDR2 FYEKMQ (reference sequence). For the CDR3, the DNA is TGTGCCAGCAGCTTAGGAGGGACTTTCACTAGCACAGATACGCAGTATTTT. This gives the protein CASSLGGTFTSTDTQYF.

The chain is built from TRBV6-5 and TRBJ1-1; D remains ambiguous. This CDR3 comprises 13 residues. Germline V lookup: CDR1 MNHEY, CDR2 SVGAGI. Deletions cut 4 bases from V and 1 base from J, with 7 bases between. The CDR3 loop reads CASSLGRNTEAFF. CDR3 in DNA: TGTGCCAGCAGTTTAGGAAGGAACACTGAAGCTTTCTTT.

Only a few counts were recorded for this clone. The chain uses TRBV29-1 and TRBJ2-3; no clear D. V was cut by 0 bases and J by 0 bases, with 16 bases left in between. This CDR3 has 17 residues. Per germline, CDR1 SQVTM and CDR2 ANQGSEA. The CDR3: CSVEDHSWYPSTDTQYF. The CDR3 nucleotides read TGCAGCGTTGAAGATCATAGTTGGTACCCAAGCACAGATACGCAGTATTTT.